This T cell receptor beta chain emerged from a study of shared clonotypes between healthy human individuals. CDR1 LNHDA and CDR2 SQIVND come from the germline V gene (reference sequence). The V end was cut by 3 bases, the J end by 0 bases, with 15 bases between. CDR3 length: 16 amino acids. Donation came from healthy HIV-negative adults that had no recent acute infections or vaccinations. Tens of millions of PBMCs served as the genomic DNA source for unsorted samples. Study conclusions and caveats: The genetic and exposure-history diversity represented was limited by few donors.

Once extracted for a subset, genomic DNA was divided evenly among several immunoSEQ plates. TCRdb keeps only in-frame clones here, not all; method: immunoSEQ multiplex PCR. The repertoire holds 490,000 or so clones, with approximately 80% as singletons. Points on this clone: Its antigen remains unknown.

Sequenced material: PBMCs. The clonotype was recovered from a woman in her thirties or forties in good health. Some clones in this sample may be carry-over from other donors' samples. The V and J genes are TRBV19 and TRBJ2-7, with D perhaps matching TRBD1 or TRBD2 (5 bases each). CDR3 DNA sequence: TGTGCCAGTAGTATGGGGTCGGGACGGCACTCCTACGAGCAGTACTTC. Translation gives CASSMGSGRHSYEQYF.